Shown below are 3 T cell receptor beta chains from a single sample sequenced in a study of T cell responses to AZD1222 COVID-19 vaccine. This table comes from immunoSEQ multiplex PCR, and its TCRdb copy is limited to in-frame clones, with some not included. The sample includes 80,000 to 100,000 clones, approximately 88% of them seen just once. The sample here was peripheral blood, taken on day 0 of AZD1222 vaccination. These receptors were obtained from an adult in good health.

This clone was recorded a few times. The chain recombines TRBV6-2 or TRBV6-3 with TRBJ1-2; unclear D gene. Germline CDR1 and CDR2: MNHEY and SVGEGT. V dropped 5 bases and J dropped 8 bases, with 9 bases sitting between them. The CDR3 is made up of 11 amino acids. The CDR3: CASSETGGYTF. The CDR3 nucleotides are TGTGCCAGCAGTGAGACTGGAGGCTACACCTTC.

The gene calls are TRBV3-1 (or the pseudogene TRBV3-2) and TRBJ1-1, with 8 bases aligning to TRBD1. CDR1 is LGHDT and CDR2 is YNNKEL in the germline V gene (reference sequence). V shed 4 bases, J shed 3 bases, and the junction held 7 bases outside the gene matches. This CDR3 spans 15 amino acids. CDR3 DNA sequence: TGTGCCAGCAGCCCGCGGACAGGGAGGGACACTGAAGCTTTCTTT. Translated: CASSPRTGRDTEAFF.

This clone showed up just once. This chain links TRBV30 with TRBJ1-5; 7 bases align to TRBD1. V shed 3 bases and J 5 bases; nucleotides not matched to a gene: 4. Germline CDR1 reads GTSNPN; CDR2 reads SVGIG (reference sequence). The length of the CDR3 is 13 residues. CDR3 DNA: TGTGCCTGGAGAAGCAGGGGGGATCAGCCCCAGCATTTT. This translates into CAWRSRGDQPQHF.